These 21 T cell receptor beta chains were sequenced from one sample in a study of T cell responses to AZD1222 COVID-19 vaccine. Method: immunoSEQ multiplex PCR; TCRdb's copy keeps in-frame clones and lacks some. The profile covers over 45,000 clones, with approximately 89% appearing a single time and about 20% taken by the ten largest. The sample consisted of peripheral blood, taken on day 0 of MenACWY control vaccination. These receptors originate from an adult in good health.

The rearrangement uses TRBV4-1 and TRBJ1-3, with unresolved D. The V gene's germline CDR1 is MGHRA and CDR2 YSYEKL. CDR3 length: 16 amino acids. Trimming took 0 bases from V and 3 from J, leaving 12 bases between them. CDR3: CASSQEPRTVGNTIYF. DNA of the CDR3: TGCGCCAGCAGCCAAGAACCCCGAACAGTTGGAAACACCATATATTTT.

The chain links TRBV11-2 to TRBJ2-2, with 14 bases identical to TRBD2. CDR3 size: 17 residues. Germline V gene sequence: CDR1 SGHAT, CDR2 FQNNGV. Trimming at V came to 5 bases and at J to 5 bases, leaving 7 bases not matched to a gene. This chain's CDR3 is CASSQGTSGSRTGELFF. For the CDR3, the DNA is TGTGCCAGCAGCCAAGGGACTAGCGGGAGTAGAACCGGGGAGCTGTTTTTT.

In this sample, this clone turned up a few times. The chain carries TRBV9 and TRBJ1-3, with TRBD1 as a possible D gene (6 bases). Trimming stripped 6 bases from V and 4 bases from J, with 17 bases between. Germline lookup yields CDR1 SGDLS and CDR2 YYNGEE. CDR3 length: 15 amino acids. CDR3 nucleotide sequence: TGTGCCAGCAATCGGAACGGGGGCTCCGGAAACACCATATATTTT. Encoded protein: CASNRNGGSGNTIYF.

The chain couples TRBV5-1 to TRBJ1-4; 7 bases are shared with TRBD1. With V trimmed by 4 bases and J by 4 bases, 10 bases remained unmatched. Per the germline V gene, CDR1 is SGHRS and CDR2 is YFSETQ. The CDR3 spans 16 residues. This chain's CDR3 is CASSTGQNRRNEKLFF. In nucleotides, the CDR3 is TGCGCCAGCAGCACGGGACAGAACCGACGTAATGAAAAACTGTTTTTT. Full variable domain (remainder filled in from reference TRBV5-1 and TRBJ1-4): KAGVTQTPRYLIKTRGQQVTLSCSPISGHRSVSWYQQTPGQGLQFLFEYFSETQRNKGNFPGRFSGRQFSNSRSEMNVSTLELGDSALYLCASSTGQNRRNEKLFFGSGTQLSVL.

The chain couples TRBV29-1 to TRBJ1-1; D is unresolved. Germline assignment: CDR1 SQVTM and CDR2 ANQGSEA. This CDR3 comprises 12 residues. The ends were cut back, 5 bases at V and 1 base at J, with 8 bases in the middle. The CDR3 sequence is CSVSDGNTEAFF. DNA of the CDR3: TGCAGCGTTTCAGACGGGAACACTGAAGCTTTCTTT. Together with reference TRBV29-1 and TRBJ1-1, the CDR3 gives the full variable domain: SAVISQKPSRDICQRGTSLTIQCQVDSQVTMMFWYRQQPGQSLTLIATANQGSEATYESGFVIDKFPISRPNLTFSTLTVSNMSPEDSSIYLCSVSDGNTEAFFGQGTRLTVV.

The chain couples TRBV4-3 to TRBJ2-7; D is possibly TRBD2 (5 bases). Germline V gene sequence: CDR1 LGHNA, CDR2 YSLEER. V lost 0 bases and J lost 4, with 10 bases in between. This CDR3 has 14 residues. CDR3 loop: CASSQDVGEYEQYF. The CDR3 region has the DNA TGCGCCAGCAGCCAAGATGTGGGAGAGTACGAGCAGTACTTC.

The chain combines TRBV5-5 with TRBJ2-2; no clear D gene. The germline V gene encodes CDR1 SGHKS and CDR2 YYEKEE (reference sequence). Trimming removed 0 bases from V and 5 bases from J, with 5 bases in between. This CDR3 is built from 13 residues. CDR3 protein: CASSLAVTGELFF. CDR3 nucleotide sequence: TGTGCCAGCAGCTTGGCCGTTACCGGGGAGCTGTTTTTT.

Here the CDR3 DNA reads TGTGCCAGCACCGTGACTAGCGGGGGATCGAACACCGGGGAGCTGTTTTTT. Amino acid sequence: CASTVTSGGSNTGELFF. The gene calls are TRBV6-4 and TRBJ2-2; 12 nucleotides align to TRBD2. V lost 7 bases and J lost 0; bases outside the gene matches: 6. The CDR3 consists of 17 residues. Germline CDR1 is MRHNA and CDR2 is SNTAGT.

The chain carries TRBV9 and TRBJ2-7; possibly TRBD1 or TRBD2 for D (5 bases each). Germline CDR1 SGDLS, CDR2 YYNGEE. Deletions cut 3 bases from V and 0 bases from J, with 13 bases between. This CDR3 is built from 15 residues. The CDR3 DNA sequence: TGTGCCAGCAGCGCCCGGGACGGGGACTCCTACGAGCAGTACTTC. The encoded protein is CASSARDGDSYEQYF.

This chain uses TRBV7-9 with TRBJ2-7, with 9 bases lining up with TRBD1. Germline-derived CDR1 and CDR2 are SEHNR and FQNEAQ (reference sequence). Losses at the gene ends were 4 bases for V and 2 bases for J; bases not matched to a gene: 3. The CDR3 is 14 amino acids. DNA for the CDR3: TGTGCCAGCAGCTCACAGGGGGCCGCCTACGAGCAGTACTTC. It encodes CASSSQGAAYEQYF. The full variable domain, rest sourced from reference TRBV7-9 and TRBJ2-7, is DTGVSQNPRHKITKRGQNVTFRCDPISEHNRLYWYRQTLGQGPEFLTYFQNEAQLEKSRLLSDRFSAERPKGSFSTLEIQRTEQGDSAMYLCASSSQGAAYEQYFGPGTRLTVT.

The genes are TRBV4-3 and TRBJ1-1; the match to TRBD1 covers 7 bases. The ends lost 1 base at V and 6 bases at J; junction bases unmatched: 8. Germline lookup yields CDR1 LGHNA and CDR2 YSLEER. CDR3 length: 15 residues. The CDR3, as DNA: TGCGCCAGCAGCCAAGCCGTGACAGGGAGCCCTGAAGCTTTCTTT. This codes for CASSQAVTGSPEAFF.

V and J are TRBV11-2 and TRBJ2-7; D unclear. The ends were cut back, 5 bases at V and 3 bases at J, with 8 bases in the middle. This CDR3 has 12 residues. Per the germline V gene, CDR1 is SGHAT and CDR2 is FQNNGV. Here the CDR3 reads CASSLLRYEQYF. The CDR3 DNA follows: TGTGCCAGCAGCCTCCTCCGCTACGAGCAGTACTTC.

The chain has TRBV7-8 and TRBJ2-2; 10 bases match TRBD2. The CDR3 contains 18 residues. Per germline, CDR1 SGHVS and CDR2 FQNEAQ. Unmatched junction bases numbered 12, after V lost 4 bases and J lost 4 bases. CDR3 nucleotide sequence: TGTGCCAGCAGCTCCTTGACTAGCGGGCCCCGGGGCACCGGGGAGCTGTTTTTT. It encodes CASSSLTSGPRGTGELFF.

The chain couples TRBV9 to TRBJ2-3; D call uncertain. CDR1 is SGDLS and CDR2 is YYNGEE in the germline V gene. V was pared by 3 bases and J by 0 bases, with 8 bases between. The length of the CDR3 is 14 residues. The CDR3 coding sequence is TGTGCCAGCAGCGCCGTCACTAGCACAGATACGCAGTATTTT. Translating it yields CASSAVTSTDTQYF. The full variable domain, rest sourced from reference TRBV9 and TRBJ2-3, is DSGVTQTPKHLITATGQRVTLRCSPRSGDLSVYWYQQSLDQGLQFLIQYYNGEERAKGNILERFSAQQFPDLHSELNLSSLELGDSALYFCASSAVTSTDTQYFGPGTRLTVL.

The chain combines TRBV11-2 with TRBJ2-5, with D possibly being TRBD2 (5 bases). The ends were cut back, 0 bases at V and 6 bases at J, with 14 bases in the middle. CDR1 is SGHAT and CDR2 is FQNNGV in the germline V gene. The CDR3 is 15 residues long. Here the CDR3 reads CASSLDRGSSKTQYF. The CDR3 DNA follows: TGTGCCAGCAGCTTAGATCGGGGATCCTCTAAGACCCAGTACTTC.

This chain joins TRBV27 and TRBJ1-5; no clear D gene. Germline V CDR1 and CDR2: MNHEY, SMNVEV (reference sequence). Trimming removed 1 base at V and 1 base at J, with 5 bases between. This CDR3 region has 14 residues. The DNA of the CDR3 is TGTGCCAGCAGTTTATTAAACAGCAATCAGCCCCAGCATTTT. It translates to CASSLLNSNQPQHF.

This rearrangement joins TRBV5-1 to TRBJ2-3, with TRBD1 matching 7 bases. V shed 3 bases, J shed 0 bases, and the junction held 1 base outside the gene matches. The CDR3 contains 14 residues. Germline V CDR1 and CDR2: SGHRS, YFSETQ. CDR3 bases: TGCGCCAGCAGCTCGGACAGGAGCACAGATACGCAGTATTTT. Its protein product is CASSSDRSTDTQYF.

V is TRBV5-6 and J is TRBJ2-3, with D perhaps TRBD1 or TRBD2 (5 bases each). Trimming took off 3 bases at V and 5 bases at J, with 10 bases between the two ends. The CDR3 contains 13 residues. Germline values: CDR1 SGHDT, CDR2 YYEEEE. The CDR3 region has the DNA TGTGCCAGCAGCTCGAGTGGGGGAGATACGCAGTATTTT. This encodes CASSSSGGDTQYF.

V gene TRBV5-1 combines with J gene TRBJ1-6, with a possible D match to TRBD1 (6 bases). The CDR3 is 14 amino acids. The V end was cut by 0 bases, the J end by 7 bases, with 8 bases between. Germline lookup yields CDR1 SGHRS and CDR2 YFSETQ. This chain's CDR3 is CASSLVQGNSPLHF. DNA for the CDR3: TGCGCCAGCAGCTTGGTTCAGGGGAATTCACCCCTCCACTTT.

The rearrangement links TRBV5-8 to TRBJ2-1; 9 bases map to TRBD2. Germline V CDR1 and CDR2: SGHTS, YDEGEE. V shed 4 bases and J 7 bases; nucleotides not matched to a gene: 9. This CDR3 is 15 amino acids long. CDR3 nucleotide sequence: TGTGCCAGCAGCCGTGGCGTTAGCGGGAGAAATGAGCAGTTCTTC. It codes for CASSRGVSGRNEQFF.

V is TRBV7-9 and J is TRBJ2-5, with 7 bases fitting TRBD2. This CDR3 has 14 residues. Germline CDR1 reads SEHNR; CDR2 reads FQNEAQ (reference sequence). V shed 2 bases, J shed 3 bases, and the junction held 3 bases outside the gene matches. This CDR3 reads CASSLPGTKETQYF. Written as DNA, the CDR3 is TGTGCCAGCAGCTTACCCGGGACTAAAGAGACCCAGTACTTC.